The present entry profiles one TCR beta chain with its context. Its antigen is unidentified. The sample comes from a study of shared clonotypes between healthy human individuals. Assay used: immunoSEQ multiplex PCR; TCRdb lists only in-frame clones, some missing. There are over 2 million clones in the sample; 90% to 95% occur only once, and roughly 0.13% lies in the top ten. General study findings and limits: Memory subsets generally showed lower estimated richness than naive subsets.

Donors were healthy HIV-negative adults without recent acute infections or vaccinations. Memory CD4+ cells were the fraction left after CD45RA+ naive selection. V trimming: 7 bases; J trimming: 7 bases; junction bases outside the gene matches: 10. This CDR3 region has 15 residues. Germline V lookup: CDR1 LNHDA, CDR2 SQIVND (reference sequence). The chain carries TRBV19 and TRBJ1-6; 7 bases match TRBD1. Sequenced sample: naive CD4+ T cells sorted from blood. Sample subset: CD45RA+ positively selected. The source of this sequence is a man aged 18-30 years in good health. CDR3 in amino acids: CASKPRDRLNSPLHF. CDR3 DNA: TGTGCCAGTAAGCCCCGGGACAGACTAAATTCACCCCTCCACTTT.